Listed below are T cell receptor beta chains from one sample, sequenced in a study of PD-L1 blockade in urothelial cancer. Sequenced by immunoSEQ multiplex PCR; TCRdb stores in-frame clones only, minus some. The table has approximately 52,000 clones, about 85% seen once; the top ten hold more than 15%. The sample consisted of PBMCs, taken around atezolizumab (anti-PD-L1) treatment. Receptor source: a man between 65 and 80 years old with urothelial cancer. CDR3s include the opening cysteine and the closing phenylalanine or tryptophan. The D gene is left open where the match is weak. Expanded clones get a size class; other rows say once, few or many, or leave the size out.

cdr3_aa cdr3_nt v_call d_call j_call cdr3_length clone_size
CASSPALAFGYEQYF TGTGCCAGCAGCCCCGCACTAGCGTTTGGGTACGAGCAGTACTTC TRBV7-2 TRBD2 TRBJ2-7 15 NA
CASSLPPGQSYNEQFF TGTGCCAGCAGCCTGCCGCCGGGACAGTCCTACAATGAGCAGTTCTTC TRBV28 TRBD1 TRBJ2-1 16 NA
CASSRGTGSNTGELFF TGTGCCAGCAGTCGAGGGACTGGATCGAACACCGGGGAGCTGTTTTTT TRBV27 NA TRBJ2-2 16 NA
CASARWMGEVTEAFF TGTGCCAGTGCGAGGTGGATGGGTGAAGTCACTGAAGCTTTCTTT TRBV19 NA TRBJ1-1 15 NA
CASSPGQWGEAFF TGTGCCAGCAGCCCAGGACAGTGGGGTGAAGCTTTCTTT TRBV5-8 NA TRBJ1-1 13 NA
CASSGQGSYEQYF TGTGCCAGCAGTGGACAGGGCTCCTACGAGCAGTACTTC TRBV6-1 TRBD1 TRBJ2-7 13 NA
CSGEGGHHGRETQYF TGCAGCGGTGAAGGAGGGCACCATGGTCGAGAGACCCAGTACTTC TRBV29-1 NA TRBJ2-5 15 NA
CASSLGSSGTGGWNTEAFF TGCGCCAGCAGCTTGGGATCTTCCGGGACAGGGGGATGGAACACTGAAGCTTTCTTT TRBV5-1 TRBD1 TRBJ1-1 19 NA
CASSFPSGSVSYNEQFF TGTGCCAGCAGCTTCCCTAGCGGGAGTGTATCCTACAATGAGCAGTTCTTC TRBV7-8 TRBD2 TRBJ2-1 17 NA
CASSFSGHGREAFF TGTGCCAGCAGCTTTTCGGGTCATGGTCGTGAAGCTTTCTTT TRBV7-2 NA TRBJ1-1 14 NA
CASSVQDRAETQYF TGTGCCAGCAGCGTCCAAGACAGGGCGGAGACCCAGTACTTC TRBV5-6 TRBD1 TRBJ2-5 14 NA
CASSFNPGTSGLREQYF TGCGCCAGCAGCTTCAACCCCGGGACTAGCGGCCTCCGGGAGCAGTACTTC TRBV5-1 TRBD2 TRBJ2-7 17 NA
CASSDGTGGDRYAYF TGCGCCAGCAGTGACGGGACAGGCGGAGACAGATACGCGTATTTT TRBV10-2 TRBD1 TRBJ2-3 15 NA
CASSPTGSDEQYF TGTGCCAGCAGCCCGACAGGGAGCGACGAGCAGTACTTC TRBV7-3 TRBD1 TRBJ2-7 13 few
CASSLSGRAFGGQETQYF TGTGCCAGTAGTCTAAGCGGGAGGGCCTTCGGGGGGCAAGAGACCCAGTACTTC TRBV19 TRBD2 TRBJ2-5 18 NA
CASREEGYSYNEQFF TGTGCCAGCAGGGAAGAGGGGTACTCCTACAATGAGCAGTTCTTC TRBV6-1 NA TRBJ2-1 15 NA
CASSPPAVNEQFF TGTGCCAGCTCACCACCGGCGGTAAATGAGCAGTTCTTC TRBV18 NA TRBJ2-1 13 NA
CASSPSGTRSNGEQFF TGTGCCAGCTCACCTTCCGGGACTAGAAGCAATGGTGAGCAGTTCTTC TRBV18 TRBD2 TRBJ2-1 16 NA
CASSFRTSGGTDTQYF TGTGCCAGCAGCTTCCGGACTAGCGGGGGCACAGATACGCAGTATTTT TRBV7-9 TRBD2 TRBJ2-3 16 NA
CASSATAGQTETQYF TGTGCCAGCAGTGCGACAGCCGGGCAAACAGAGACCCAGTACTTC TRBV6-4 NA TRBJ2-5 15 NA
CASSGLAGFRVNF TGTGCCAGCAGCGGACTAGCGGGCTTCCGGGTGAACTTC TRBV21-1 NA TRBJ2-7 13 NA
CASSLYLDRGGYEQYF TGTGCCAGCAGTTTGTACCTGGACAGGGGAGGCTACGAGCAGTACTTC TRBV27 TRBD1 TRBJ2-7 16 NA